What follows is one T cell receptor beta chain and its context. On the day of bone marrow donation, the related graft donor provided peripheral blood. The naive gate required viable CD3+CD4+ or CD3+CD8+ cells with CCR7+CD45RA+CD45RO-CD95-CD27+CD28+ phenotype. Germline V gene sequence: CDR1 SGHVS, CDR2 FQNEAQ. The V and J ends lost 1 base and 4 bases respectively, with 17 bases between them. The CDR3 loop spans 17 amino acids. Clones were sequenced by immunoSEQ multiplex PCR, and TCRdb holds only the in-frame ones, with some missing. The data hold 8,000 to 10,000 clones, with 98% observed a single time. The data were taken from a study of T cells after posttransplantation cyclophosphamide.

The sample was naive CD8+ T cells sorted from PBMCs. J is TRBJ2-1 and V is TRBV7-8, with TRBD2 as a possible D gene (6 bases). The TCR comes from a middle-aged man in good health, CMV-negative, and a related stem cell transplant donor. The DNA of the CDR3 is TGTGCCAGCAGCTTAGTAAGACTAGTCTCCCTTTACAATGAGCAGTTCTTC. Translating gives CASSLVRLVSLYNEQFF.